The rows below give T cell receptor beta chains drawn from one sample of a study of tumor and adjacent non-tumor tissue in lung cancer. MiXCR was run by TCRdb on the multiplex PCR reads, yielding one entry per CDR3 protein. This repertoire shows around 57,000 distinct CDR3 sequences, roughly 60% found once; its top ten account for about 32%. Sequenced: distant non-tumor lung tissue. Source of these receptors: a man between 65 and 85 years old with non-small cell lung cancer. The conserved cysteine and the conserved F or W are not part of the CDR3 here. Fields, in order: CDR3 protein, J gene, V gene.

ASSPYEGERVAYEQY	TRBJ2-7	TRBV18
ASCATSGKAEQF	TRBJ2-1	TRBV19
ASKAGHTTGELF	TRBJ2-2	TRBV6-1
ASSLDRTARGQETQY	TRBJ2-5	TRBV5-1
SARVEGRGRTQAF	TRBJ1-1	TRBV20-1
ASSPLTVRRDIQY	TRBJ2-4	TRBV6-5
ASGHYGQGQNIQH	TRBJ2-4	TRBV11-2
TVSRVRIEQY	TRBJ2-7	TRBV20-1
ASSRAGSDQPQH	TRBJ1-5	TRBV6-2/TRBV6-3
ASSTGFNQPQH	TRBJ1-5	TRBV12-3/TRBV12-4
ACRRPLTYEQY	TRBJ2-7	TRBV6-1
ASINLAGQGARRY	TRBJ2-7	TRBV6-2/TRBV6-3
ASSPGLASQETRY	TRBJ2-5	TRBV12-3/TRBV12-4
TTSPGTGSSEQY	TRBJ2-7	TRBV24-1
ASSLDTTGQF	TRBJ2-1	TRBV11-3
ASSYGRTYEQY	TRBJ2-7	TRBV12-3/TRBV12-4
AWSRTPQGTQY	TRBJ2-5	TRBV30
ASPPGTVTNTGELF	TRBJ2-2	TRBV7-9
ASSSPGQGGNNYGYT	TRBJ1-2	TRBV28
SNGITGVDRETQY	TRBJ2-5	TRBV29-1
TSSSYDKGRNGEQF	TRBJ2-1	TRBV11-2
ASTRGDRNQPQH	TRBJ1-5	TRBV28
ASTPRAVKTEAF	TRBJ1-1	TRBV6-6
TSSDREGVSYEQY	TRBJ2-7	TRBV6-1
SARLYRGPKAQPQH	TRBJ1-5	TRBV20-1
ASSYSDSGSKQY	TRBJ2-7	TRBV6-5
SASDRRGSSYEHY	TRBJ2-7	TRBV20-1
ATSRQEPSGANVLT	TRBJ2-6	TRBV24-1